This T cell receptor beta chain was found in a study of shared clonotypes between healthy human individuals. Replicate PCRs run on sorted subsets employed 200 ng DNA, around 31,000 T cell genomes. Some clones are missing from TCRdb's copy, which holds only in-frame ones; the method was immunoSEQ multiplex PCR. The sample holds 2 million to 2.5 million clones, 93% seen once. Notes on this clone: Antigen: not known.

Study observations and caveats: Few donors limited the genetic and exposure-history diversity represented. How much donors shared clonotypes was expected to be affected by sequencing depth. Clonotypes shared by all four donors outscored non-shared clonotypes in generation probability.

The V gene's germline CDR1 is SGHAT and CDR2 FQNNGV. This CDR3 contains 16 residues. V shed 6 bases, J shed 0 bases, and the junction held 7 bases outside the gene matches. The specimen was naive CD4+ T cells from PBMCs. As for subset: CD45RA+ positively selected. The V call is TRBV11-2, the J call TRBJ2-3, with 9 bases that match TRBD2. This sequence originates from a man between 18 and 29 years old in good health. Some clones in this sample may be carry-over from other donors' samples. This CDR3 reads CASRHKREVSTDTQYF. The CDR3 bases are TGTGCCAGCAGACACAAGCGGGAGGTTAGCACAGATACGCAGTATTTT.